One and the same sample provided the 14 T cell receptor beta chains below, sequenced in a study of T cell responses to AZD1222 COVID-19 vaccine. This table comes from immunoSEQ multiplex PCR, and its TCRdb copy is limited to in-frame clones, with some not included. This sample carries under 200,000 clones, around 90% of them seen once, and the ten largest clones take 26%. The starting material was peripheral blood, obtained 28 days after the second AZD1222 dose. These receptors all come from an adult who received the AZD1222 COVID-19 vaccine.

The chain links TRBV6-2 or TRBV6-3 to TRBJ1-1; 8 bases are shared with TRBD1. This CDR3 is 16 amino acids long. The germline V gene encodes CDR1 MNHEY and CDR2 SVGEGT. Trimming removed 5 bases from V and 4 bases from J; junction bases left unmatched: 12. The CDR3 region is CASSIRTGTYVTEAFF. In nucleotides, the CDR3 is TGTGCCAGCAGTATCCGGACAGGGACCTACGTCACTGAAGCTTTCTTT.

This clone turned up a few times. The chain combines TRBV4-3 with TRBJ1-1, with a tentative D call TRBD1 (5 bases). The CDR3 contains 18 residues. V lost 0 bases and J lost 1, with 18 bases in between. From germline, CDR1 is LGHNA and CDR2 YSLEER. The CDR3 reads CASSQDGRGGGANTEAFF. As DNA, the CDR3 is TGCGCCAGCAGCCAAGATGGAAGGGGTGGAGGGGCGAACACTGAAGCTTTCTTT.

The rearrangement links TRBV7-3 to TRBJ2-3, with TRBD2 as a possible D gene (6 bases). The CDR3 runs to 15 residues. CDR1 SGHTA and CDR2 FQGTGA come from the germline V gene. Between the trimmed V and J ends, which lost 5 bases and 5 bases, there was a span of 17 bases. CDR3 DNA sequence: TGTGCCAGCAGCCCATCCTCCGGGACTGTAGATACGCAGTATTTT. Translating gives CASSPSSGTVDTQYF.

The chain joins TRBV19 to TRBJ1-4, with no clear D. Trimming removed 1 base at V and 8 bases at J, with 14 bases between. This CDR3 region has 15 residues. Germline-derived CDR1 and CDR2 are LNHDA and SQIVND (reference sequence). In DNA form, the CDR3 reads TGTGCCAGTAGTATAGTATCGGTGCCGGGGGAAAAACTGTTTTTT. Translated: CASSIVSVPGEKLFF.

The rearrangement uses TRBV7-9 and TRBJ2-1, with 11 bases lining up with TRBD2. The germline V gene encodes CDR1 SEHNR and CDR2 FQNEAQ (reference sequence). The CDR3 sequence is 12 residues long. V was clipped by 4 bases and J by 15 bases; unmatched bases: 5. The CDR3 nucleotides read TGTGCCAGCAGCTCAGGGACTAGCGGACCGTTCTTC. Protein: CASSSGTSGPFF.

The chain uses TRBV11-2 and TRBJ2-2; TRBD2 matches at 15 bases. The V gene end was trimmed by 8 bases and the J gene end by 2 bases; junction bases not matched to a gene: 6. Germline V CDR1 and CDR2: SGHAT, FQNNGV. This CDR3 is 17 amino acids long. The CDR3 region has the DNA TGTGCCAGCTTCGGACTAGCGGGAGGGCCAAACACCGGGGAGCTGTTTTTT. This sequence encodes CASFGLAGGPNTGELFF.

The chain carries TRBV6-6 and TRBJ2-7, with D perhaps assigned TRBD1 or TRBD2 (5 bases each). This CDR3 has 14 residues. Trimming took off 7 bases at V and 2 bases at J, with 15 bases between the two ends. The germline CDR1 and CDR2 sequences are MNHNY and SVGAGI (reference sequence). The CDR3 region is CASMGTYPTYEQYF. CDR3 in DNA: TGTGCCAGCATGGGGACCTACCCGACCTACGAGCAGTACTTC.

This chain connects TRBV5-4 to TRBJ2-3; D is ambiguous. The CDR3 spans 13 residues. The germline V gene has CDR1 SGHNT and CDR2 YYREEE (reference sequence). V dropped 2 bases and J dropped 3 bases, with 7 bases sitting between them. CDR3 residues: CASSFAFTDTQYF. CDR3 DNA: TGTGCCAGCAGCTTTGCTTTTACAGATACGCAGTATTTT.

The V call is TRBV5-1, the J call TRBJ2-7; TRBD1 is a possible D gene (5 bases). Germline V CDR1 and CDR2: SGHRS, YFSETQ. This CDR3 is built from 15 residues. V dropped 0 bases and J dropped 0 bases, with 10 bases sitting between them. The DNA of the CDR3 is TGCGCCAGCAGCTTGGGTGTGACAGTCTCCTACGAGCAGTACTTC. It translates to CASSLGVTVSYEQYF.

The chain has TRBV9 and TRBJ1-4; D is unclear. Germline V gene lookup returns CDR1 SGDLS and CDR2 YYNGEE. V gave up 0 bases and J gave up 7 bases, with 10 bases separating them. CDR3 length equals 14 residues. The CDR3 bases are TGTGCCAGCAGCGTAGGCAGGTGTTGTGAAAAACTGTTTTTT. Translation: CASSVGRCCEKLFF.

This chain uses TRBV21-1 with TRBJ2-1; the listed D gene, TRBD1, was not tested against the DNA. TRBV21-1 has pseudogene status. The CDR3 extends over 21 amino acids. CDR3 coding DNA: TGTGCCAGCAGCAAAACTCCGGGACAGGGGAAAGTAGCGGGATTTGTCAATGAGCAGTTCTTC. Protein product: CASSKTPGQGKVAGFVNEQFF.

The genes are TRBV7-6 and TRBJ2-7; the D gene could be TRBD1 or TRBD2 (5 bases each). This CDR3 has 17 amino acids. Germline V lookup: CDR1 SGHVS, CDR2 FNYEAQ. V lost 1 base and J 2 bases, leaving 18 bases between the germline ends. CDR3 residues: CASSLDRGGQTAYEQYF. In nucleotides, the CDR3 is TGTGCCAGCAGCTTAGATAGGGGCGGGCAAACGGCCTACGAGCAGTACTTC.

This rearrangement joins TRBV24-1 to TRBJ2-1, with TRBD1 matching 8 bases. J gave up 7 bases and V 9 bases, and 7 bases lay outside the gene matches. CDR1 is KGHDR, CDR2 SFDVKD, per germline. This CDR3 comprises 13 residues. Here the CDR3 DNA reads TGTGCCACCCGGACAGGGCCGGGGAATGAGCAGTTCTTC. Its translation is CATRTGPGNEQFF.

This clone was counted a few times. The V and J genes are TRBV6-5 and TRBJ2-1; D is unresolved. Trimming cost V 2 bases and J 5 bases, with 7 bases left between them. Germline V gives CDR1 MNHEY, CDR2 SVGAGI. This CDR3 region has 13 residues. Written as DNA, the CDR3 is TGTGCCAGCAGTTACCTTACAAACAATGAGCAGTTCTTC. Its protein is CASSYLTNNEQFF.